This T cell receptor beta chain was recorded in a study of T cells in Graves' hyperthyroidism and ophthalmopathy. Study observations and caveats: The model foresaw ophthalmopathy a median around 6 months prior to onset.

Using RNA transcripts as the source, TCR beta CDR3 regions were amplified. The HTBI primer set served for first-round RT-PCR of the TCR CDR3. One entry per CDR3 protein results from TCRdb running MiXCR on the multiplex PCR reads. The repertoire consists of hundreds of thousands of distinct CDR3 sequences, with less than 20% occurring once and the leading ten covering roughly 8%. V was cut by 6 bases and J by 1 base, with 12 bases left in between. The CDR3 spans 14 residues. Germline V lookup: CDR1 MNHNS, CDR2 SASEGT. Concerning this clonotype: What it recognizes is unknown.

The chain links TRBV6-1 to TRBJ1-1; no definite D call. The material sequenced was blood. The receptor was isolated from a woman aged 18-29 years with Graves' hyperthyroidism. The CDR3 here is CASRTLRENTEAFF. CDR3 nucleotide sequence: TGTGCCAGCAGAACACTACGCGAGAACACTGAAGCTTTCTTT.